One sample yielded the 30 T cell receptor beta chains listed below, sequenced in a study of blood T cell repertoires in COVID-19. Assay used: immunoSEQ multiplex PCR; TCRdb lists only in-frame clones, some missing. Among roughly 190,000 clones listed, 76% were seen once. The sample consisted of peripheral blood. Source of these receptors: a woman in her forties or fifties with active or convalescent COVID-19.

The chain has TRBV7-2 and TRBJ1-3; D ambiguous. Germline V gene data show CDR1 as SGHTA and CDR2 as FQGNSA. Trimming cost V 1 base and J 4 bases, with 20 bases left between them. This CDR3 spans 18 amino acids. This CDR3 is CASSLDLGSFDQGNTIYF. Written as DNA, the CDR3 is TGTGCCAGCAGCTTAGACTTAGGGAGCTTCGACCAAGGAAACACCATATATTTT.

The J gene is TRBJ2-1, the V gene TRBV2; perhaps TRBD2 as D (5 bases). Trimming removed 2 bases at V and 8 bases at J, with 22 bases between. The germline V gene encodes CDR1 SNHLY and CDR2 FYNNEI. The CDR3 runs to 17 residues. CDR3 region: CASSESLSGWLTDEQFF. The CDR3 DNA sequence: TGTGCCAGCAGTGAAAGTCTCTCGGGGTGGTTGACGGATGAGCAGTTCTTC.

This rearrangement joins TRBV5-6 to TRBJ1-1, with D hard to call. Trimming removed 3 bases at V and 4 bases at J, with 16 bases between. The V gene's germline CDR1 is SGHDT and CDR2 YYEEEE. This CDR3 region has 15 residues. The CDR3 loop reads CASSSSQLMSTEAFF. Here the CDR3 DNA reads TGTGCCAGCAGCTCCTCCCAGTTAATGTCCACTGAAGCTTTCTTT.

The V gene is TRBV6-6, the J gene TRBJ1-4; D is perhaps TRBD1 (5 bases). Trimming cost V 8 bases and J 3 bases, with 10 bases left between them. This CDR3 has 13 residues. Germline V lookup: CDR1 MNHNY, CDR2 SVGAGI (reference sequence). CDR3 nucleotides: TGTGCCAGCCAGGGAAGGGCTAATGAAAAACTGTTTTTT. Protein sequence: CASQGRANEKLFF.

This sequence joins TRBV20-1 and TRBJ2-1; D perhaps matches TRBD2 (5 bases). Germline values: CDR1 DFQATT, CDR2 SNEGSKA (reference sequence). V was clipped by 3 bases and J by 6 bases, with 15 bases between them. This CDR3 has 14 residues. DNA of the CDR3: TGCAGTGCTAGTACGGGATCCCGCGTCAATGAGCAGTTCTTC. This sequence encodes CSASTGSRVNEQFF.

The rearrangement joins TRBV29-1 to TRBJ2-5; 9 nucleotides line up with TRBD2. With 7 bases clipped from V and 5 bases from J, the junction kept 8 bases outside the gene matches. Germline CDR1 reads SQVTM; CDR2 reads ANQGSEA. There are 13 residues in the CDR3. The CDR3 here is CSASWAGGETQYF. The CDR3 DNA reads TGCAGCGCTTCGTGGGCGGGAGGGGAGACCCAGTACTTC.

V and J are TRBV19 and TRBJ1-1, with unresolved D. V dropped 5 bases and J dropped 8 bases, with 15 bases sitting between them. In germline, CDR1 is LNHDA, CDR2 SQIVND (reference sequence). The CDR3 length is 13 residues. This CDR3 is CASSSKRESEAFF. CDR3 sequence (DNA): TGTGCCAGTAGTTCCAAACGGGAGTCAGAAGCTTTCTTT.

The chain is built from TRBV7-2 and TRBJ1-6; 7 positions match TRBD1. Losses at the gene ends were 1 base for V and 10 bases for J; bases not matched to a gene: 4. Germline CDR1 and CDR2: SGHTA and FQGNSA. The CDR3 length is 14 residues. Here the CDR3 reads CASSLVRTGSPLHF. The CDR3 bases are TGTGCCAGCAGCTTAGTGAGGACAGGCTCACCCCTCCACTTT.

The CDR3 region is CASSSRTPLEQYF. The CDR3 DNA is TGTGCCAGCAGCTCTCGGACACCCCTCGAGCAGTACTTC. The chain couples TRBV7-2 to TRBJ2-7, with D perhaps matching TRBD1 (5 bases). From germline, CDR1 is SGHTA and CDR2 FQGNSA. V dropped 4 bases and J dropped 6 bases, with 13 bases sitting between them. The CDR3 sequence is 13 residues long.

This clone was seen just once. This chain links TRBV19 with TRBJ1-2; TRBD1 matches 12 bases. Germline loops: CDR1 LNHDA, CDR2 SQIVND (reference sequence). The CDR3 extends over 14 amino acids. With 6 bases clipped from V and 4 bases from J, the junction kept 3 bases outside the gene matches. The CDR3 loop is CASRQGQGAYGYTF. The DNA for the CDR3 is TGTGCCAGTAGACAGGGACAGGGGGCCTATGGCTACACCTTC.

The CDR3 bases are TGCGCCAGCCGACCGGAGAGCCCCTACGAGCAGTACTTC. Translation gives CASRPESPYEQYF. The chain is built from TRBV5-1 and TRBJ2-7; D is undetermined. Trimming removed 7 bases at V and 2 bases at J, with 13 bases between. The CDR3 has 13 amino acids. Germline V lookup: CDR1 SGHRS, CDR2 YFSETQ. The complete variable domain, with remaining parts taken from reference TRBV5-1 and TRBJ2-7, reads KAGVTQTPRYLIKTRGQQVTLSCSPISGHRSVSWYQQTPGQGLQFLFEYFSETQRNKGNFPGRFSGRQFSNSRSEMNVSTLELGDSALYLCASRPESPYEQYFGPGTRLTVT.

V gene TRBV7-6 combines with J gene TRBJ1-4; possibly TRBD1 for D (6 bases). From germline, CDR1 is SGHVS and CDR2 FNYEAQ. Trimming pared 5 bases from V and 0 bases from J, leaving 16 bases between. The CDR3 consists of 17 residues. Here the CDR3 reads CASSGGGNLPTNEKLFF. CDR3 nucleotide sequence: TGTGCCAGCAGCGGGGGGGGCAACCTACCAACTAATGAAAAACTGTTTTTT.

This chain connects TRBV5-1 to TRBJ1-3; D gene uncertain. The CDR3 has 12 amino acids. The germline gives CDR1 SGHRS, CDR2 YFSETQ. V lost 1 base, J lost 4 bases, and 3 bases lay in between. In DNA form, the CDR3 reads TGCGCCAGCAGCTTGACAGGAAACACCATATATTTT. Translation gives CASSLTGNTIYF.

The chain couples TRBV19 to TRBJ2-1; 13 nucleotides line up with TRBD2. In germline, CDR1 is LNHDA, CDR2 SQIVND (reference sequence). The CDR3 runs to 16 residues. V dropped 4 bases and J dropped 8; count of bases not matched to a gene: 8. The CDR3 protein is CASSTGLAGARDEQFF. The CDR3, as DNA: TGTGCCAGTAGTACCGGACTAGCGGGGGCGAGGGATGAGCAGTTCTTC.

This chain uses TRBV7-2 with TRBJ2-3; the match to TRBD1 covers 9 bases. Germline trimming cut 3 bases from V and 4 bases from J; bases unmatched to any gene: 2. Germline V lookup: CDR1 SGHTA, CDR2 FQGNSA. The length of the CDR3 is 14 residues. CDR3 DNA sequence: TGTGCCAGCAGCTTGGACAGGGGAGCAGATACGCAGTATTTT. Protein sequence: CASSLDRGADTQYF.

V is TRBV28 and J is TRBJ1-6; D gene unclear. The germline V gene encodes CDR1 MDHEN and CDR2 SYDVKM. V was shortened by 4 bases and J by 0 bases, with 13 bases between the two germline ends. The CDR3 runs 17 residues. Here the CDR3 reads CASSSRELGSYNSPLHF. In DNA form, the CDR3 reads TGTGCCAGCAGTTCAAGGGAGCTGGGCTCCTATAATTCACCCCTCCACTTT.

V and J are TRBV4-3 and TRBJ2-2; TRBD1 is a possible D gene (6 bases). Deletions cut 4 bases from V and 1 base from J, with 19 bases between. This CDR3 is 18 amino acids long. Germline CDR1 LGHNA, CDR2 YSLEER. DNA of the CDR3: TGCGCCAGCAGCCGAGAGGTGGGGGCAGATTTGAACACCGGGGAGCTGTTTTTT. Amino acid sequence: CASSREVGADLNTGELFF.

This chain joins TRBV11-2 and TRBJ2-1, with D maybe TRBD2 (6 bases). The CDR3 extends over 12 amino acids. V was pared by 4 bases and J by 10 bases, with 11 bases between. Germline V gene lookup returns CDR1 SGHAT and CDR2 FQNNGV. The CDR3 DNA is TGTGCCAGCAGCTCCGCGGGGCCCGAGCAGTTCTTC. Protein: CASSSAGPEQFF.

This chain links TRBV27 with TRBJ1-1; the match to TRBD1 covers 7 bases. The germline CDR1 and CDR2 sequences are MNHEY and SMNVEV (reference sequence). The CDR3 covers 12 residues. V gave up 5 bases and J gave up 5 bases; unmatched junction bases: 2. CDR3 amino acids: CASSHRGTEAFF. As DNA, the CDR3 is TGTGCCAGCAGTCACAGGGGAACTGAAGCTTTCTTT.

V usage is TRBV7-7 and J usage is TRBJ2-2; 9 nucleotides agree with TRBD2. V shed 5 bases and J 1 base; nucleotides not matched to a gene: 2. The germline V gene has CDR1 SSHAT and CDR2 FNYEAQ (reference sequence). The CDR3 is made up of 15 amino acids. The CDR3 DNA reads as TGTGCCAGCAGCCCGACTAGCGGGAACACCGGGGAGCTGTTTTTT. It yields the protein CASSPTSGNTGELFF.

The V and J genes are TRBV18 and TRBJ1-2, with D perhaps TRBD1 (6 bases). V was clipped by 0 bases and J by 5 bases, with 13 bases between them. CDR1 is KGHSH and CDR2 is LQKENI in the germline V gene. The CDR3 is 15 amino acids. CDR3 nucleotides: TGTGCCAGCTCACCACCAACTAATGGACAGTATGGCTACACCTTC. As protein: CASSPPTNGQYGYTF.

The chain uses TRBV30 and TRBJ1-1; D possibly corresponds to TRBD1 (6 bases). Looked up from germline, CDR1 is GTSNPN and CDR2 is SVGIG (reference sequence). The CDR3 consists of 13 residues. V dropped 3 bases and J dropped 0 bases, with 8 bases sitting between them. The CDR3 region is CAWRWTVNTEAFF. The CDR3, as DNA: TGTGCCTGGAGATGGACAGTGAACACTGAAGCTTTCTTT.

The chain recombines TRBV19 with TRBJ1-2; 8 bases line up with TRBD1. Germline V gene lookup returns CDR1 LNHDA and CDR2 SQIVND (reference sequence). The CDR3 is 15 residues long. Trimming took 4 bases from V and 2 from J; bases not matched to a gene: 6. CDR3 sequence (DNA): TGTGCCAGTAGTACCACTTGGACAGGGAACTATGGCTACACCTTC. Translating it yields CASSTTWTGNYGYTF.

V and J are TRBV19 and TRBJ2-4; TRBD1 agrees at 9 bases. The CDR3 has 17 amino acids. V shed 1 base and J 3 bases; nucleotides not matched to a gene: 7. Germline-derived CDR1 and CDR2 are LNHDA and SQIVND (reference sequence). This CDR3 reads CASSIASDRGDKNIQYF. CDR3 DNA: TGTGCCAGTAGTATAGCCTCGGACAGGGGTGACAAAAACATTCAGTACTTC.

The chain combines TRBV6-5 with TRBJ2-7, with D perhaps matching TRBD1 (5 bases). This CDR3 is built from 13 residues. The ends were cut back, 2 bases at V and 5 bases at J, with 10 bases in the middle. Germline V gene data show CDR1 as MNHEY and CDR2 as SVGAGI. CDR3 coding DNA: TGTGCCAGCAGTTACGCAGGGTACGACGAGCAGTACTTC. The encoded protein is CASSYAGYDEQYF.

This clone was seen more than once but under ten times. The rearrangement links TRBV28 to TRBJ2-1; D gene ambiguous. CDR3 length: 14 residues. Between the trimmed V and J ends, which lost 5 bases and 1 base, there was a span of 9 bases. CDR1 and CDR2 (germline): MDHEN, SYDVKM. The DNA of the CDR3 is TGTGCCAGCAGTCTAGAAAGGTCCTACAATGAGCAGTTCTTC. Its translation: CASSLERSYNEQFF.

This clone was observed a few times. The chain employs TRBV30 and TRBJ1-4; D is possibly TRBD1 (5 bases). V was cut by 4 bases and J by 3 bases, with 9 bases left in between. The CDR3 length is 13 residues. Germline loops: CDR1 GTSNPN, CDR2 SVGIG (reference sequence). CDR3 in DNA: TGTGCCTGGAACGGGGGACCTAATGAAAAACTGTTTTTT. Amino acid sequence: CAWNGGPNEKLFF.

A few counts support this clone. The chain has TRBV12-5 and TRBJ2-5; D not resolved. CDR3 length: 19 amino acids. In germline, CDR1 is LGHNT, CDR2 FRNRAP. The V gene lost 6 bases and the J gene lost 1 base, with 27 bases spanning the gap. CDR3 in amino acids: CASGPNPRRRRRVQETQYF. The DNA of the CDR3 is TGTGCTAGTGGCCCAAACCCCCGGAGAAGGCGTAGAGTCCAAGAGACCCAGTACTTC.

The gene calls are TRBV28 and TRBJ1-2; weak D call: TRBD1 (5 bases). The CDR3 length is 13 residues. Germline-derived CDR1 and CDR2 are MDHEN and SYDVKM. V lost 6 bases and J 3 bases, leaving 11 bases between the germline ends. CDR3 sequence reads: CASRPTGDYGYTF. CDR3 bases: TGTGCCAGCAGACCCACAGGTGACTATGGCTACACCTTC.

V gene TRBV18 combines with J gene TRBJ2-7; 7 nucleotides agree with TRBD2. This CDR3 is built from 15 residues. Germline values: CDR1 KGHSH, CDR2 LQKENI. V dropped 3 bases and J dropped 0; count of bases not matched to a gene: 5. Written as DNA, the CDR3 is TGTGCCAGCTCACCCCTCGGGGGGAGCTCCTACGAGCAGTACTTC. It codes for CASSPLGGSSYEQYF.